Below, 12 T cell receptor beta chains from the same sample are listed, as sequenced in a study of CD8+ T cells in alopecia areata. The authors extracted RNA and reverse transcribed it into cDNA as the sequencing template. TCRdb's table, derived via immunoSEQ multiplex PCR, lists solely in-frame clones and lacks some. The sample yields about 120,000 clones, 53% seen once. Treatment in this sample: oral pan-JAK inhibitor, 5-10 mg twice daily. Material: CD4+ T cells sorted from blood, obtained at week 4, from a patient treated with tofacitinib. Source of these receptors: a human donor with alopecia areata.

V usage is TRBV27 and J usage is TRBJ2-3; 10 positions match TRBD2. Germline CDR1 reads MNHEY; CDR2 reads SMNVEV (reference sequence). The CDR3 has 16 residues. The J segment lost 5 bases and the V segment lost 3 bases, leaving 8 bases of the junction unmatched. The CDR3 reads CASSFSSGRLVDTQYF. The CDR3 region has the DNA TGTGCCAGCAGTTTCAGTAGCGGGAGGTTGGTAGATACGCAGTATTTT.

Worth noting for this clone: Other nucleotide sequences in the sample specify the same CDR3. The rearrangement joins TRBV30 to TRBJ1-5; no clear D gene. Germline lookup yields CDR1 GTSNPN and CDR2 SVGIG (reference sequence). This CDR3 spans 13 amino acids. Trimming took 2 bases from V and 1 from J, leaving 6 bases between them. Written as DNA, the CDR3 is TGTGCCTGGAGTCACGACAGCAATCAGCCCCAGCATTTT. Its protein product is CAWSHDSNQPQHF.

V and J are TRBV4-1 and TRBJ2-5; the D gene is possibly TRBD2 (5 bases). Germline V CDR1 and CDR2: MGHRA, YSYEKL. CDR3 size: 14 residues. V was clipped by 5 bases and J by 8 bases, with 18 bases between them. As DNA, the CDR3 is TGCGCCAGCAGCTTGCCGGGGTCAATATACACCCAGTACTTC. It codes for CASSLPGSIYTQYF.

The V call is TRBV23-1, the J call TRBJ1-1; 8 bases agree with TRBD1. TRBV23-1 is filed as an ORF, its function uncertain. The CDR3 extends over 15 amino acids. J gave up 6 bases and V 3 bases, and 9 bases lay outside the gene matches. The CDR3 coding sequence is TGCGCCAGCAGTCAGAGACAGGGGAAGGGATCTGAAGCTTTCTTT. Its translation is CASSQRQGKGSEAFF.

The rearrangement uses TRBV19 and TRBJ2-7; TRBD1 matches at 11 bases. Germline values: CDR1 LNHDA, CDR2 SQIVND (reference sequence). The CDR3 is 12 residues long. The CDR3 nucleotides read TGTGCTACCGGGACAGGGGGTTACGAGCAGTACTTC. Translated: CATGTGGYEQYF. The full variable domain, in which reference TRBV19 and TRBJ2-7 provide the parts outside the CDR3, is DGGITQSPKYLFRKEGQNVTLSCEQNLNHDAMYWYRQDPGQGLRLIYYSQIVNDFQKGDIAEGYSVSREKKESFPLTVTSAQKNPTAFYLCATGTGGYEQYFGPGTRLTVT.

V gene TRBV7-3 combines with J gene TRBJ2-2; D call uncertain. The germline CDR1 and CDR2 sequences are SGHTA and FQGTGA. V was shortened by 5 bases and J by 5 bases, with 12 bases between the two germline ends. This CDR3 region has 14 residues. The CDR3 region is CASSPPGMTGELFF. CDR3 nucleotide sequence: TGTGCCAGCAGCCCCCCGGGCATGACCGGGGAGCTGTTTTTT.

There are a few counts of this clone. The CDR3 region has the DNA TGTGCCTGGAAGATTCATGTTGGAAACACCATATATTTT. It yields the protein CAWKIHVGNTIYF. The J gene is TRBJ1-3, the V gene TRBV30; D unclear. Germline assignment: CDR1 GTSNPN and CDR2 SVGIG (reference sequence). V was clipped by 4 bases and J by 3 bases, with 10 bases between them. The CDR3 sequence is 13 residues long.

This clone has more than one count but fewer than ten. V gene TRBV6-5 combines with J gene TRBJ1-5, with D hard to call. There are 14 residues in the CDR3. The V end lost 8 bases, the J end lost 1 base, and 12 bases lay between the germline ends. Germline V CDR1 and CDR2: MNHEY, SVGAGI. The CDR3 DNA is TGTGCCAGCGGCATGGAAGGGAGCAATCAGCCCCAGCATTTT. Its translation: CASGMEGSNQPQHF.

This sequence joins TRBV2 and TRBJ1-1; D remains unclear. V was cut by 5 bases and J by 7 bases, with 8 bases left in between. CDR3 length: 11 residues. The germline gives CDR1 SNHLY, CDR2 FYNNEI. CDR3 sequence reads: CASSIYSEAFF. CDR3 DNA: TGTGCCAGCAGTATCTACAGTGAAGCTTTCTTT.

This chain links TRBV2 with TRBJ2-6; 9 bases line up with TRBD1. The V segment lost 3 bases and the J segment 0 bases; nucleotides outside the gene matches: 9. The CDR3 has 19 amino acids. Per germline, CDR1 SNHLY and CDR2 FYNNEI. The CDR3 loop reads CASSDRTGAISSGANVLTF. CDR3 sequence (DNA): TGTGCCAGCAGTGATAGGACAGGGGCGATCAGCTCTGGGGCCAACGTCCTGACTTTC.

This chain connects TRBV25-1 to TRBJ1-2, with 7 bases that match TRBD1. Germline V gene lookup returns CDR1 MGHDK and CDR2 SYGVNS. The CDR3 length is 13 residues. Trimming cost V 4 bases and J 4 bases; bases outside gene matches: 3. CDR3 in DNA: TGTGCCAGCAGTGCCCAGGGGGGCTATGGCTACACCTTC. Its translation is CASSAQGGYGYTF.

This clone turned up a few times. The chain recombines TRBV5-1 with TRBJ2-3; 7 bases agree with TRBD2. The CDR3 runs to 20 residues. V lost 4 bases to trimming and J lost 0 bases; unmatched junction nucleotides: 20. The V gene's germline CDR1 is SGHRS and CDR2 YFSETQ. DNA of the CDR3: TGCGCCAGCAGCACCTACCCGGGGGGTCGCTCTTCAACTAGCACAGATACGCAGTATTTT. This encodes CASSTYPGGRSSTSTDTQYF.